Sequencing of this T cell receptor beta chain was carried out in a study of blood T cell repertoires in COVID-19. Study in general: The study drew acute and convalescent COVID-19 samples from the United States, Italy and Spain.

TCRdb keeps only in-frame clones here, not all; method: immunoSEQ multiplex PCR. The data contain some 250,000 clones, 70% to 90% of them singletons. The CDR3 has 19 residues. The germline gives CDR1 MNHEY, CDR2 SMNVEV (reference sequence). V lost 0 bases and J lost 2, with 19 bases in between. This sequence originates from a man aged 30 to 39 with active or convalescent COVID-19. The V gene is TRBV27, the J gene TRBJ1-4; D may be TRBD1 (5 bases). Material for sequencing was peripheral blood. CDR3 residues: CASSLSIVGAGRTNEKLFF. The CDR3 DNA sequence: TGTGCCAGCAGTTTATCGATTGTCGGCGCGGGGCGTACTAATGAAAAACTGTTTTTT.